What follows is one T cell receptor beta chain and its context. The entry originates in a study of blood T cell repertoires in COVID-19. Whole-study context: Collection of acute and convalescent COVID-19 samples took place in the United States, Italy and Spain. Sample material is recorded as cDNA or gDNA derived from T cells, B-cell-depleted T cells, or PBMCs.

J was trimmed by 6 bases and V by 1 base; bases with no gene match: 6. The CDR3 is made up of 15 amino acids. Per germline, CDR1 SGHTA and CDR2 FQGNSA. How the authors handled the data: Reference gene primers were amplified, and this amplification served to estimate nucleated cell counts. Profiling relied on immunoSEQ multiplex PCR, and the TCRdb table lists in-frame clones only, not all of them. V and J calls and clone size follow that table, whereas D and trimming were derived from the DNA. The data contain under 95,000 clones, 87% of them singletons. Sequenced input: peripheral blood. The TCR comes from a man aged 60 to 69 with acute or convalescent COVID-19. The rearrangement joins TRBV7-2 to TRBJ2-1, with TRBD1 identical over 7 bases. The CDR3, as DNA: TGTGCCAGCAGCTTAGACAGCAGGGGGTTCAATGAGCAGTTCTTC. As protein: CASSLDSRGFNEQFF.